The 14 T cell receptor beta chains below come from one sample, sequenced in a study of CD8+CD57+ T cells in acquired aplastic anemia. Investigators profiled TCR beta VDJ and CDR3 from genomic DNA template. One entry per CDR3 protein results from TCRdb running MiXCR on the reads. The sample holds 450,000 to 550,000 distinct CDR3 sequences; over 25% are singletons and the top ten take less than 1%. Sequencing involved patients with CD8+CD57+ cell expansion previously shown by flow cytometry. Sequences were obtained from sorted CD4+, CD8+, or CD8+CD57+ T cells (not recorded which) from PBMCs. The receptors were sampled from a human donor with aplastic anemia.

The rearrangement links TRBV5-5 to TRBJ1-4; D unclear. This CDR3 region has 14 residues. CDR1 is SGHKS, CDR2 YYEKEE, per germline (reference sequence). Trimming removed 1 base at V and 6 bases at J, with 10 bases between. The DNA of the CDR3 is TGTGCCAGCAGCTTGCAGGCGGGATATGAAAAACTGTTTTTT. This encodes CASSLQAGYEKLFF.

Comments on this clonotype: A much bigger clone sits one base away, suggesting this may be a read error. The conserved final phenylalanine or tryptophan is absent from the CDR3, which likely points to a read error. The chain links TRBV2 to TRBJ1-2; maybe TRBD1 (6 bases). Trimming pared 3 bases from V and 8 bases from J, leaving 19 bases between. Germline V CDR1 and CDR2: SNHLY, FYNNEI. The CDR3 spans 15 residues. The CDR3 protein is CASSDPRDIQKGYTL. DNA of the CDR3: TGTGCCAGCAGTGATCCCCGGGACATCCAGAAGGGCTACACCCTC.

As to this clonotype: This may be a read error, as it is one base from a much larger clone. This rearrangement joins TRBV7-2 to TRBJ1-6; maybe TRBD1 (5 bases). This CDR3 is 13 amino acids long. Trimming removed 0 bases from V and 10 bases from J, with 7 bases in between. In germline, CDR1 is SGHTA, CDR2 FQGNSA. Here the CDR3 DNA reads TGTGCCAGCAGCTTAGCGGGGGAATCACCCCTCCACTTT. Protein sequence: CASSLAGESPLHF.

The chain has TRBV20-1 and TRBJ2-7, with 11 positions matching TRBD2. CDR1 and CDR2 from the germline V gene are DFQATT and SNEGSKA (reference sequence). The J segment lost 1 base and the V segment lost 5 bases, leaving 7 bases of the junction unmatched. The CDR3 is made up of 15 amino acids. CDR3 residues: CSAERLAGPSYEQYF. The CDR3 nucleotides are TGCAGTGCTGAGCGACTAGCGGGGCCTTCCTACGAGCAGTACTTC.

The V and J genes are TRBV25-1 and TRBJ1-1, with 8 bases matching TRBD1. V gave up 5 bases and J gave up 2 bases; unmatched junction bases: 13. In germline, CDR1 is MGHDK, CDR2 SYGVNS. This CDR3 comprises 17 residues. The CDR3 DNA reads TGTGCCAGCAGTTACTTGCCAGGGGGCCCAGACAACACTGAAGCTTTCTTT. Amino acid sequence: CASSYLPGGPDNTEAFF.

This clonotype was counted between two and nine times. V is TRBV30 and J is TRBJ1-1, with D possibly TRBD1 on 5 matching bases. The V and J ends lost 0 bases and 1 base respectively, with 9 bases between them. Germline V gene sequence: CDR1 GTSNPN, CDR2 SVGIG (reference sequence). This CDR3 has 14 residues. CDR3 nucleotides: TGTGCCTGGAGTGTGGGACTGCAGAACACTGAAGCTTTCTTT. Residues: CAWSVGLQNTEAFF.

About this clonotype: A read error may account for a junction end that differs from germline. The V call is TRBV2, the J call TRBJ2-5; 8 nucleotides line up with TRBD1. CDR1 and CDR2 from the germline V gene are SNHLY and FYNNEI. The CDR3 is 14 residues long. As DNA, the CDR3 is TGCGCCAGCAGCGCCAGCCAGGGGGCCGAGACCCAGTACTTC. Translation: CASSASQGAETQYF.

The chain combines TRBV15 with TRBJ2-2; 7 bases fit TRBD1. Germline V gives CDR1 LNHNV, CDR2 YYDKDF (reference sequence). Losses at the gene ends were 5 bases for V and 2 bases for J; bases not matched to a gene: 5. The CDR3 is 15 residues long. CDR3 coding DNA: TGTGCCACCAGCCTAGGGACAGCCAACACCGGGGAGCTGTTTTTT. Encoded protein: CATSLGTANTGELFF.

This clonotype has just a few counts. J is TRBJ2-1 and V is TRBV11-2; 7 bases align to TRBD2. The CDR3 spans 15 residues. Germline-derived CDR1 and CDR2 are SGHAT and FQNNGV. Trimming removed 5 bases from V and 3 bases from J; junction bases left unmatched: 7. CDR3: CASSTQAGRYNEQFF. Here the CDR3 DNA reads TGTGCCAGCAGCACTCAAGCGGGGCGCTACAATGAGCAGTTCTTC.

The chain combines TRBV5-1 with TRBJ2-2; perhaps TRBD2 as D (6 bases). The CDR3 has 17 amino acids. Germline V lookup: CDR1 SGHRS, CDR2 YFSETQ. Trimming took off 4 bases at V and 2 bases at J, with 18 bases between the two ends. The CDR3 reads CASSLAPGAGNTGELFF. The CDR3 DNA sequence: TGCGCCAGCAGCCTGGCCCCCGGGGCGGGAAACACCGGGGAGCTGTTTTTT.

This clonotype showed up just once. Because the CDR3 is missing its conserved closing phenylalanine or tryptophan, this is likely a read error. CDR3 in amino acids: CASRGGGQETQYS. The CDR3 bases are TGCGCCAGCAGGGGGGGAGGACAAGAGACCCAGTACTCC. The chain is built from TRBV4-3 and TRBJ2-5, with D possibly being TRBD2 (6 bases). Trimming took off 6 bases at V and 2 bases at J, with 10 bases between the two ends. CDR3 size: 13 residues. Germline values: CDR1 LGHNA, CDR2 YSLEER.

In the case of this clonotype: The conserved final phenylalanine or tryptophan is absent from the CDR3, which likely points to a read error. The limits of the CDR3 on the DNA are not certain, so only TCRdb's listed CDR3 is given. The chain's CDR3 is CASSAEGGYS. This chain uses TRBV2 with TRBJ1-6. Per germline, CDR1 SNHLY and CDR2 FYNNEI. Including both end residues, the CDR3 is 10 amino acids long.

This clonotype was observed many times. The J gene is TRBJ2-5, the V gene TRBV9; D gene ambiguous. CDR3 length equals 13 residues. Germline CDR1 reads SGDLS; CDR2 reads YYNGEE. The V gene lost 4 bases and the J gene lost 3 bases, with 10 bases spanning the gap. The chain's CDR3 is CASSQIPKETQYF. The CDR3 DNA reads TGTGCCAGCAGCCAGATCCCAAAAGAGACCCAGTACTTC.

At least ten counts were recorded for this clonotype. This chain connects TRBV15 to TRBJ2-2; D remains ambiguous. This CDR3 comprises 11 residues. From germline, CDR1 is LNHNV and CDR2 YYDKDF (reference sequence). Trimming took 4 bases from V and 3 from J, leaving 0 bases between them. DNA of the CDR3: TGTGCCACCAGCAACACCGGGGAGCTGTTTTTT. It yields the protein CATSNTGELFF.